By frequency in the sample, the clone carrying this TCR beta chain is large (0.1 to 1%). Its antigen is unknown. Patients were all untreated before their thyroid surgery. In the original processing: Construction of a distant-metastasis classifier for papillary thyroid cancer relied on CDR3 differences across clinicopathological groups. Through MiXCR, TCRdb re-clonotyped the PCR reads. For this entry, the V and J calls and clone size follow TCRdb and not the study's own pipeline. Here the sample spans more than 13,000 clones, over 25% being singletons. The sample originates from a study of metastatic and nonmetastatic thyroid tumors. Study-wide results and limits: The reported finding was significantly higher TCR beta diversity in malignant thyroid tumors relative to benign nodules, in blood and tumor.

Trimming left V 1 base short and J 0 bases short, with 8 bases between. The CDR3 spans 15 residues. This receptor was identified in a male donor with papillary thyroid cancer or a benign thyroid nodule (not recorded which). Some clones in this sample may be carry-over from other donors' samples. This chain links TRBV12-3 or TRBV12-4 with TRBJ2-3; D unresolved. Sequenced sample: tumor tissue. The CDR3 protein is CASSLGISSTDTQYF. DNA of the CDR3: TGTGCCAGCAGTTTAGGCATCTCTAGCACAGATACGCAGTATTTT.